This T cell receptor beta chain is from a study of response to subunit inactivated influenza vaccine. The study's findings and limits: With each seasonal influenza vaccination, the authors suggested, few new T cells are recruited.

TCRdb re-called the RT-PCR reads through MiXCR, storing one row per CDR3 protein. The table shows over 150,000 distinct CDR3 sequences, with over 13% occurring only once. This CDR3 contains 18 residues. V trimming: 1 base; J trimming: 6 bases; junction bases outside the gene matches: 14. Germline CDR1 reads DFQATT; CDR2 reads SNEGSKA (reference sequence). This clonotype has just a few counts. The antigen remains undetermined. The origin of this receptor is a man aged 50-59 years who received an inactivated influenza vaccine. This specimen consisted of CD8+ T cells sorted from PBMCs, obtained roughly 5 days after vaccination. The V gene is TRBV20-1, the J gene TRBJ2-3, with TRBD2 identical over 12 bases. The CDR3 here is CSARGVRTTSGRFDTQYF. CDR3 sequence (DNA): TGCAGTGCTAGAGGAGTGCGAACGACTAGCGGGAGATTCGATACGCAGTATTTT.